One sample yielded the 9 T cell receptor beta chains listed below, sequenced in a study of early T cells in non-severe SARS-CoV-2 infection. From the 5' RACE reads, TCRdb called clonotypes with MiXCR, one entry per CDR3 protein. The sample has about 68,000 distinct CDR3 sequences, less than 15% seen once. Material: whole blood. The receptor set was obtained from an adult who was a healthcare worker with PCR-confirmed SARS-CoV-2 infection or an uninfected control (not recorded which).

This clonotype was seen a few times. The chain carries TRBV12-3 or TRBV12-4 and TRBJ1-5, with a possible D match to TRBD1 (5 bases). The CDR3 has 14 amino acids. Between the trimmed V and J ends, which lost 6 bases and 2 bases, there was a span of 11 bases. The CDR3 spells CASRVGVGNQPQHF. CDR3 sequence (DNA): TGTGCCAGCAGAGTGGGGGTAGGCAATCAGCCCCAGCATTTT.

The CDR3 region is CASSATSGGPLYNEQFF. The CDR3 bases are TGTGCCAGCAGCGCGACTAGCGGGGGGCCCCTCTACAATGAGCAGTTCTTC. The gene calls are TRBV9 and TRBJ2-1, with 13 bases matching TRBD2. The junction had 6 bases not matched to a gene; V was cut back by 3 bases and J by 3 bases. This CDR3 spans 17 amino acids. Germline V gene sequence: CDR1 SGDLS, CDR2 YYNGEE.

This clonotype was counted between two and nine times. This chain links TRBV12-3 or TRBV12-4 with TRBJ2-3; tentatively, D is TRBD1 or TRBD2 (6 bases each). This CDR3 region has 15 residues. The ends were cut back, 5 bases at V and 1 base at J, with 13 bases in the middle. The CDR3 loop reads CASSPHRGGTDTQYF. The CDR3 nucleotides read TGTGCCAGCAGTCCCCATAGGGGGGGCACAGATACGCAGTATTTT.

This clonotype was seen more than once but under ten times. The V and J genes are TRBV5-1 and TRBJ1-2; TRBD1 matches at 10 bases. CDR1 and CDR2 (germline): SGHRS, YFSETQ. Trimming at V came to 1 base and at J to 2 bases, leaving 5 bases not matched to a gene. The CDR3 runs 16 residues. The CDR3 nucleotides read TGCGCCAGCAGCTTGCCGGGACAGGGGATCAACTATGGCTACACCTTC. Amino acid sequence: CASSLPGQGINYGYTF. Combining the CDR3 with reference TRBV5-1 and TRBJ1-2 gives the whole variable domain KAGVTQTPRYLIKTRGQQVTLSCSPISGHRSVSWYQQTPGQGLQFLFEYFSETQRNKGNFPGRFSGRQFSNSRSEMNVSTLELGDSALYLCASSLPGQGINYGYTFGSGTRLTVV.

The rearrangement joins TRBV27 to TRBJ1-1, with D perhaps TRBD1 (6 bases). The CDR3 sequence is 12 residues long. In germline, CDR1 is MNHEY, CDR2 SMNVEV (reference sequence). V lost 5 bases and J 4 bases, leaving 8 bases between the germline ends. CDR3 residues: CASSEGGTEAFF. CDR3 DNA sequence: TGTGCCAGCAGTGAGGGGGGCACTGAAGCTTTCTTT.

This clonotype was recorded at least ten times. The chain is built from TRBV29-1 and TRBJ1-5; possible D gene TRBD1, 6 bases. The V gene lost 5 bases and the J gene lost 0 bases, with 8 bases spanning the gap. Germline-derived CDR1 and CDR2 are SQVTM and ANQGSEA. This CDR3 comprises 13 residues. The CDR3 loop is CSVRTDSNQPQHF. The CDR3 nucleotides read TGCAGCGTTCGGACAGATAGCAATCAGCCCCAGCATTTT.

This clonotype showed up just a few times. The chain joins TRBV29-1 to TRBJ2-5; D is possibly TRBD1 or TRBD2 (6 bases each). CDR3 size: 14 residues. Trimming left V 6 bases short and J 5 bases short, with 19 bases between. Germline-derived CDR1 and CDR2 are SQVTM and ANQGSEA. CDR3 in amino acids: CSVRSGARGETQYF. As DNA, the CDR3 is TGCAGCGTACGCTCGGGGGCGCGTGGGGAGACCCAGTACTTC.

The table lists this clonotype with a few counts. The chain links TRBV30 to TRBJ2-1; 9 nucleotides line up with TRBD1. The CDR3 is made up of 13 amino acids. Germline assignment: CDR1 GTSNPN and CDR2 SVGIG (reference sequence). Unmatched junction bases numbered 7, after V lost 4 bases and J lost 9 bases. DNA for the CDR3: TGTGCCTGGAAGGGGGACAGGGTAGTTGAGCAGTTCTTC. As protein: CAWKGDRVVEQFF.

This clonotype appeared many times. The chain combines TRBV6-2 or TRBV6-3 with TRBJ1-5, with 10 nucleotides matching TRBD1. J lost 2 bases, V lost 8 bases, and 6 bases had no gene match. The CDR3 totals 15 residues. Per the germline V gene, CDR1 is MNHEY and CDR2 is SVGEGT. Written as DNA, the CDR3 is TGTGCCAGCGACAGGGGGCGAAGAGGCAATCAGCCCCAGCATTTT. This encodes CASDRGRRGNQPQHF.